This TCR beta chain was identified in a study of beta chain features in type 1 diabetes. In the study overall: Sorted cells examined across all samples numbered roughly 99,000,000.

Study-wide findings and caveats: Within the patient group, naive, central memory and Treg TCRB repertoires appeared more similar to each other than within healthy donors. There were fewer insertions and more deletions at the VDJ junctions of type 1 diabetes patients.

V dropped 6 bases and J dropped 2; count of bases not matched to a gene: 2. Germline V CDR1 and CDR2: SNHLY, FYNNEI. This CDR3 spans 14 amino acids. The whole isolated RNA underwent reverse transcription, so sequencing captured expressed TCRB transcripts. Profiling relied on immunoSEQ multiplex PCR, and the TCRdb table lists in-frame clones only, not all of them. This sample yields some 150,000 clones, of which about 7.1% are seen a single time; about 1.4% belongs to the top ten. Researchers reported sorting CD4+ naive, central memory, regulatory and stem cell-like memory cells via CD45RO/CCR7/CD25/CD127/CD95/CD27. Details on this clone: Antigen specificity is unknown.

This clonotype originated in a woman aged 25 to 45 in good health. The chain combines TRBV2 with TRBJ2-1; 9 positions match TRBD1. Sequenced: central memory CD4+ T cells from blood. The chain's CDR3 is CASRGDRAYNEQFF. The DNA of the CDR3 is TGTGCCAGCAGGGGGGACAGGGCCTACAATGAGCAGTTCTTC.